One T cell receptor (beta chain) is described in this entry. What it recognizes is unknown. CDR1 and CDR2 (germline): MGHRA, YSYEKL. This CDR3 has 15 amino acids. J lost 5 bases, V lost 0 bases, and 2 bases had no gene match. This entry is derived from a study of T cell responses to AZD1222 COVID-19 vaccine. General study results and limits: Baseline testing showed seropositivity in only a handful of AZD1222 recipients. The study found Spike-specific TCR breadth and depth rose after two AZD1222 doses. Clonal diversity may have been underestimated in mostly white British donors. The study reported that nearly half of spike-specific TCRs target unmutated variant regions.

Using immunoSEQ multiplex PCR, the repertoire was profiled, and TCRdb retains in-frame clones only, with some absent. The table has 110,000 or so clones, roughly 90% seen once; the top ten hold 9.5% to 15%. The chain joins TRBV4-1 to TRBJ2-2; the match to TRBD1 covers 8 bases. The sample consisted of peripheral blood, taken on day 0 of MenACWY control vaccination. This TCR was recovered from an adult in good health. CDR3: CASSQERTGTGELFF. Written as DNA, the CDR3 is TGCGCCAGCAGCCAAGAACGGACAGGGACCGGGGAGCTGTTTTTT.